One sample yielded the 10 T cell receptor beta chains listed below, sequenced in a study of T-cell reconstitution after alpha-beta-depleted transplantation in children. Unique molecular identifiers were used to barcode this TCRbeta library. TCRdb passed the PCR reads through MiXCR, listing each CDR3 protein once. In the table there are 700,000 to 950,000 distinct CDR3 sequences, 15% to 20% of which are singletons. The sample was PBMCs, mostly from graft donor cells, taken 360 days after TCRalphabeta/CD19-depleted stem cell transplant. All receptors derive from a male patient younger than 18 who had a stem cell transplant for acute lymphoblastic leukemia, so the T cells may come from the graft donor.

The rearrangement uses TRBV4-1 and TRBJ2-7; 7 positions agree with TRBD1. CDR1 is MGHRA and CDR2 is YSYEKL in the germline V gene. The V segment lost 1 base and the J segment 6 bases; nucleotides outside the gene matches: 12. There are 16 residues in the CDR3. The CDR3 DNA is TGCGCCAGCAGCCAAGTGACAGGGCCACTTACTGGCGAGCAGTACTTC. Translated: CASSQVTGPLTGEQYF.

This sequence joins TRBV20-1 and TRBJ2-1; possible D gene TRBD2, 6 bases. CDR1 is DFQATT and CDR2 is SNEGSKA in the germline V gene (reference sequence). Trimming took off 1 base at V and 1 base at J, with 11 bases between the two ends. The CDR3 totals 15 residues. The DNA of the CDR3 is TGCAGTGCTAGAGTCGAAGCGGGTTCCTACAATGAGCAGTTCTTC. It is translated as CSARVEAGSYNEQFF.

This clonotype was counted at least ten times. The J gene is TRBJ2-7, the V gene TRBV6-1; 8 bases match TRBD1. Germline CDR1 is MNHNS and CDR2 is SASEGT. After removal of 6 bases from V and 3 bases from J, the junction contained 4 bases not matched to a gene. The CDR3 contains 13 residues. The CDR3 region has the DNA TGTGCCAGCAGGGGACAGGTCCTCTACGAGCAGTACTTC. Its translation: CASRGQVLYEQYF.

This rearrangement joins TRBV7-8 to TRBJ2-4, with unresolved D. The germline V gene has CDR1 SGHVS and CDR2 FQNEAQ. The CDR3 is 13 residues long. Trimming cost V 4 bases and J 2 bases, with 6 bases left between them. The CDR3: CASSSKTKNIQYF. DNA for the CDR3: TGTGCCAGCAGCTCTAAAACCAAAAACATTCAGTACTTC.

There are a few counts of this clonotype. The chain employs TRBV9 and TRBJ2-3, with D tentatively TRBD2 (5 bases). The CDR3 is 14 amino acids. Trimming pared 2 bases from V and 3 bases from J, leaving 10 bases between. In germline, CDR1 is SGDLS, CDR2 YYNGEE. CDR3 sequence: CASSVEGRTDTQYF. The CDR3 DNA reads as TGTGCCAGCAGCGTCGAGGGCCGTACAGATACGCAGTATTTT. The full variable domain, its missing parts supplied by reference TRBV9 and TRBJ2-3, is DSGVTQTPKHLITATGQRVTLRCSPRSGDLSVYWYQQSLDQGLQFLIQYYNGEERAKGNILERFSAQQFPDLHSELNLSSLELGDSALYFCASSVEGRTDTQYFGPGTRLTVL.

This clonotype turned up a few times. The chain recombines TRBV2 with TRBJ2-3, with TRBD1 identical over 7 bases. This CDR3 contains 16 residues. Germline V gene sequence: CDR1 SNHLY, CDR2 FYNNEI. The J segment lost 3 bases and the V segment lost 4 bases, leaving 10 bases of the junction unmatched. CDR3 sequence: CASSAEGAIGTDTQYF. CDR3 nucleotide sequence: TGTGCCAGCAGTGCCGAGGGGGCGATTGGTACAGATACGCAGTATTTT.

This clonotype was counted only a few times. The J gene is TRBJ2-1, the V gene TRBV29-1, with D unresolved. Germline assignment: CDR1 SQVTM and CDR2 ANQGSEA. Trimming cost V 2 bases and J 11 bases, with 13 bases left between them. The CDR3 has 12 residues. CDR3 in amino acids: CSVEIPWWQQFF. The CDR3 DNA reads TGCAGCGTTGAAATCCCCTGGTGGCAGCAGTTCTTC.

This chain connects TRBV11-3 to TRBJ2-5; 9 positions match TRBD2. Germline trimming cut 6 bases from V and 0 bases from J; bases unmatched to any gene: 5. CDR1 is SGHNT and CDR2 is YENEEA in the germline V gene. The CDR3 has 15 amino acids. CDR3 nucleotides: TGTGCCAGCAGTGCAAGCGGGAGGTACCAAGAGACCCAGTACTTC. It is translated as CASSASGRYQETQYF.

Many counts were recorded for this clonotype. The chain has TRBV7-3 and TRBJ2-2; D gene uncertain. Germline assignment: CDR1 SGHTA and CDR2 FQGTGA. V dropped 5 bases and J dropped 5 bases, with 15 bases sitting between them. This CDR3 spans 15 amino acids. CDR3 protein: CASSPTPLNTGELFF. In DNA, the CDR3 is TGTGCCAGCAGCCCCACCCCCCTAAATACCGGGGAGCTGTTTTTT.

This clonotype was detected many times. The chain recombines TRBV3-1 with TRBJ2-1; D call uncertain. The germline gives CDR1 LGHDT, CDR2 YNNKEL (reference sequence). Deletions cut 1 base from V and 9 bases from J, with 4 bases between. The length of the CDR3 is 11 residues. The CDR3 reads CASSQAVEQFF. CDR3 nucleotide sequence: TGTGCCAGCAGCCAAGCGGTTGAGCAGTTCTTC.